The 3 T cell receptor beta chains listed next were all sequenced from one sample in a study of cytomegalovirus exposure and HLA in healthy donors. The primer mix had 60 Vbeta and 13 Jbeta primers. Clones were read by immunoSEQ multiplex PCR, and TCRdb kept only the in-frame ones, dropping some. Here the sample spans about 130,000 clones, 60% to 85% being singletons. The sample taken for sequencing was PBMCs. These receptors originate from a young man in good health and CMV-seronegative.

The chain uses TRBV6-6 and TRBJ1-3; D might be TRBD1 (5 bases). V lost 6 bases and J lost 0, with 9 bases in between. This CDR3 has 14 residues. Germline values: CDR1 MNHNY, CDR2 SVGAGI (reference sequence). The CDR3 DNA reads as TGTGCCAGCAGCCGACAGACCTCTGGAAACACCATATATTTT. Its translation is CASSRQTSGNTIYF.

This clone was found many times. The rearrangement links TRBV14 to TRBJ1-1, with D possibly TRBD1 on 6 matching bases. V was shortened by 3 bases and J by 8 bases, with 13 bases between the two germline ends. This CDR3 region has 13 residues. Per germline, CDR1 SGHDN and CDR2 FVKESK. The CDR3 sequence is CASSQVGAREAFF. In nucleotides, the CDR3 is TGTGCCAGCAGCCAGGTGGGGGCGAGGGAAGCTTTCTTT.

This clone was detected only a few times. CDR3 nucleotides: TGTGCCAGCAGTTTTGTCGGAGGTGGTGAAAAACTGTTTTTT. Encoded protein: CASSFVGGGEKLFF. The rearrangement joins TRBV27 to TRBJ1-4; D remains unclear. Trimming took off 3 bases at V and 7 bases at J, with 12 bases between the two ends. Germline CDR1 reads MNHEY; CDR2 reads SMNVEV (reference sequence). This CDR3 is built from 14 residues.